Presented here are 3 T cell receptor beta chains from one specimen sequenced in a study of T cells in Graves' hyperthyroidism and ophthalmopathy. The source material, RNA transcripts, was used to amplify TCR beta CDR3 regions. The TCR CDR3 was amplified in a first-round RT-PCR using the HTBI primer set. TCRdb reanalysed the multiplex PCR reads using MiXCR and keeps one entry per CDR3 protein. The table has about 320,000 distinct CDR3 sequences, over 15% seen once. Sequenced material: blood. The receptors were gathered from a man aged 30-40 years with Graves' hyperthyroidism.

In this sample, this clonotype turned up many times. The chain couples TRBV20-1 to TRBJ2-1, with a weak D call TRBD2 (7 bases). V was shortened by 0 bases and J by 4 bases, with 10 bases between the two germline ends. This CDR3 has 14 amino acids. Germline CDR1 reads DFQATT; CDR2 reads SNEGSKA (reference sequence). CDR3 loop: CSAREGGQYNEQFF. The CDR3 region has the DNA TGCAGTGCTAGAGAGGGGGGGCAATACAATGAGCAGTTCTTC.

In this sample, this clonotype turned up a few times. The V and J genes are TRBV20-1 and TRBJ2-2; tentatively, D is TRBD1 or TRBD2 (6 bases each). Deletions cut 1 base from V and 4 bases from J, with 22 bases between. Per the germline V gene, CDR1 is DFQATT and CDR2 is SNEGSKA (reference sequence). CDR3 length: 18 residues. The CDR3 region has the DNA TGCAGTGCTAGAGCTACAGGGCGCGGGGTATACAGCACCGGGGAGCTGTTTTTT. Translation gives CSARATGRGVYSTGELFF.

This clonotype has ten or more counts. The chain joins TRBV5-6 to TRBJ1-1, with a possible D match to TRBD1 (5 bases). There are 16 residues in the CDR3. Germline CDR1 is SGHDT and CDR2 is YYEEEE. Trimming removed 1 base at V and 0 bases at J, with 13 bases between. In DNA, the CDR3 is TGTGCCAGCAGCTTGTTAGGGGTACCTATGAACACTGAAGCTTTCTTT. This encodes CASSLLGVPMNTEAFF. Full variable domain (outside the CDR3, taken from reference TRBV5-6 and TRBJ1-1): DAGVTQSPTHLIKTRGQQVTLRCSPKSGHDTVSWYQQALGQGPQFIFQYYEEEERQRGNFPDRFSGHQFPNYSSELNVNALLLGDSALYLCASSLLGVPMNTEAFFGQGTRLTVV.